This T cell receptor (beta chain) was observed in a study of beta chain features in type 1 diabetes. Findings of the study overall: People with Type 1 diabetes carried modestly yet significantly shorter TCRB CDR3s in all four CD4+ subsets.

Reverse transcription of all isolated RNA meant that expressed TCRB transcripts were sequenced. Profiling relied on immunoSEQ multiplex PCR, and the TCRdb table lists in-frame clones only, not all of them. The table has 900,000 or so clones, roughly 15% seen once. V dropped 0 bases and J dropped 6; count of bases not matched to a gene: 3. Germline CDR1 and CDR2: MDHEN and SYDVKM. The CDR3 runs to 14 residues. Remarks on this clone: The antigen remains undetermined.

The gene calls are TRBV28 and TRBJ1-2; TRBD1 agrees at 8 bases. The source is a woman between 18 and 30 years old in good health. The sequenced sample consisted of naive CD4+ T cells from blood. CDR3 nucleotide sequence: TGTGCCAGCAGTTTATGGGACAGGGTGGATGGCTACACCTTC. Protein product: CASSLWDRVDGYTF.